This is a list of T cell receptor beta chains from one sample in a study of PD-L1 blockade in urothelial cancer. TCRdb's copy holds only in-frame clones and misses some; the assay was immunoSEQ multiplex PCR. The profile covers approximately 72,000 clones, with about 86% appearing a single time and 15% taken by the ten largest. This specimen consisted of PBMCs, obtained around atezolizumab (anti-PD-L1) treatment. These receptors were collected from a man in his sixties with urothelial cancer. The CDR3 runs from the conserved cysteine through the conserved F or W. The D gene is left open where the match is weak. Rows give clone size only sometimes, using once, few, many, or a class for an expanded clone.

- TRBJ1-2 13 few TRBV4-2 TGTGCCAGCAGCCAACGGTCTAACTATGGCTACACCTTC CASSQRSNYGYTF
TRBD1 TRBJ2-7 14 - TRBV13 TGTGCCAGCAGCTTACGTCAGGGGGCGGGGGAGCAGTACTTC CASSLRQGAGEQYF
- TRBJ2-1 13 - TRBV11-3 TGTGCCAGCGGGTCTGACTCGTACAATGAGCAGTTCTTC CASGSDSYNEQFF
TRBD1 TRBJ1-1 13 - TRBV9 TGTGCCAGCAGCGCCTCGGGACAGTCGGTGGCTTTCTTT CASSASGQSVAFF
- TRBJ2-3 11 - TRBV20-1 TGCAGTGCTAGCGGGGCAGATACGCAGTATTTT CSASGADTQYF
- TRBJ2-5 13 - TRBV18 TGTGCCAGCTCACCGCAGGGACAAGAGACCCAGTACTTC CASSPQGQETQYF
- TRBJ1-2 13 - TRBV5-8 TGTGCCAGCAGCTCTCGAGCGAACTATGGCTACACCTTC CASSSRANYGYTF
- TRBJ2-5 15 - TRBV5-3 TGTGCCAGAAGCTTGGGTTCGAGACTAGAAGAGACCCAGTACTTC CARSLGSRLEETQYF
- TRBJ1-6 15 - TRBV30 TGTGCCTGGAGCGCCCTCGCAGGGGATAATTCACCCCTCCACTTT CAWSALAGDNSPLHF
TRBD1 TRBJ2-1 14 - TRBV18 TGTGCCAGCTCACCGGGACAGGGCTACAATGAGCAGTTCTTC CASSPGQGYNEQFF
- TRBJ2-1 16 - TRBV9 TGTGCCAGCAGCGTAGGAAACCGGGACATTTACAATGAGCAGTTCTTC CASSVGNRDIYNEQFF
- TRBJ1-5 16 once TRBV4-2 TGTGCCAGCAGCCCCTTAAATACCGGAGACAATCAGCCCCAGCATTTT CASSPLNTGDNQPQHF
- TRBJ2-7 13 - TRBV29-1 TGCAGCGTTGAGGGAACAGGGAGATACGAGCAGTACTTC CSVEGTGRYEQYF
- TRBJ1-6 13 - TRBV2 TGTGCCAGCAATTTTCGACTGGATTCACCCCTCCACTTT CASNFRLDSPLHF
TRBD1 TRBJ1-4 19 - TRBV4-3 TGCGCCAGCAGCCAAGATCTCGTGGGGTCAGGGGGCACTAATGAAAAACTGTTTTTT CASSQDLVGSGGTNEKLFF
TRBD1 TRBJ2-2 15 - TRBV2 TGTGCCAGCAACGACGGGACAGGGGGTCCCGGGGAGCTGTTTTTT CASNDGTGGPGELFF
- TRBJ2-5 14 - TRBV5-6 TGTGCCAGCAGCTTGGCCCTGGGGAGAGAGACCCAGTACTTC CASSLALGRETQYF
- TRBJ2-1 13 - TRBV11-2 TGTGCCAGCAGCTTAGACGGTGTCGGTGAGCAGTTCTTC CASSLDGVGEQFF
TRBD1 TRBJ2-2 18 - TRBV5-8 TGTGCCAGCAGCACTTCGGGACAGGGTATTGGTATCGCCGGGGAGCTGTTTTTT CASSTSGQGIGIAGELFF
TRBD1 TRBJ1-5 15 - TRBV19 TGTGCCAGTAGTAGCGGGACAGGGGGCGGTCAGCCCCAGCATTTT CASSSGTGGGQPQHF
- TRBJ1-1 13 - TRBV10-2 TGCGCCAGCAGTCGGGGGGGGAACACTGAAGCTTTCTTT CASSRGGNTEAFF
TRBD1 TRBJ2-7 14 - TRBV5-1 TGCGCCAGCAGCGCGGCGGGACAGGGAGGCGAGCAGTACTTC CASSAAGQGGEQYF
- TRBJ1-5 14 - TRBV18 TGTGCCAGCCCCCCTCCCGGAGAGGGTCAGCCCCAGCATTTT CASPPPGEGQPQHF
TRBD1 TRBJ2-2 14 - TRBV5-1 TGCGCCAGCAGCAGGGACAGTTCAACCGGGGAGCTGTTTTTT CASSRDSSTGELFF
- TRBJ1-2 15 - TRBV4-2 TGTGCCAGCAGCCAAGGGTCAGGGTCTAACTATGGCTACACCTTC CASSQGSGSNYGYTF
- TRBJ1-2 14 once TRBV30 TGTGCCTGGAACCTGGCGGGGGCTGGGTATGGCTACACCTTC CAWNLAGAGYGYTF
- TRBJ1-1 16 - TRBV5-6 TGTGCCAGCACCTCAGGGAGGGACTTGGGAAACACTGAAGCTTTCTTT CASTSGRDLGNTEAFF
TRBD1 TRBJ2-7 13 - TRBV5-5 TGTGCCAGCAGCAACCGACAGGGTAACAGGCAGTACTTC CASSNRQGNRQYF
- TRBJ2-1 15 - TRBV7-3 TGTGCCAGCAGCTTGCCCCCGGCGCTCGAGGGTGAGCAGTTCTTC CASSLPPALEGEQFF
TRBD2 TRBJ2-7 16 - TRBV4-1 TGCGCCAGCAGCCGGAGAGGTCTAGTTGCGGGAGTCGAGCAGTACTTC CASSRRGLVAGVEQYF
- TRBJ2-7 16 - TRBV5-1 TGCGCCAGCAGCCCGTCCCCGGATATCAGGGAATACGAGCAGTACTTC CASSPSPDIREYEQYF
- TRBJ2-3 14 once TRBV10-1 TGCGCCAGCAGTGAACACGCCCGGGCAGATACGCAGTATTTT CASSEHARADTQYF
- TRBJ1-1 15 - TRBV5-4 TGTGCCAGCAGCTTGGCGGGGAGGGCAAGGGCTGAAGCTTTCTTT CASSLAGRARAEAFF
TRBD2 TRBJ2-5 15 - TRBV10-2 TGCGCCAGCAGTGCCCGTAGCGGGGGTGAAGAGACCCAGTACTTC CASSARSGGEETQYF
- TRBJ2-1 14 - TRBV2 TGTGCCAGCAGTGAAGCTCGGGGGTTTGGTGAGCAGTTCTTC CASSEARGFGEQFF
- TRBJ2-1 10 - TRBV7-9 TGTGCCATAAACGCGTTTGAGCAGTTCTTC CAINAFEQFF
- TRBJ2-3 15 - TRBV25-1 TGTGCCAGCAGTGAATATTTAGGCAGGGAACATACGCAGTATTTT CASSEYLGREHTQYF
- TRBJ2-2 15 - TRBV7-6 TGTGCCAGCAGCTTAGCGGGGGGGCCTACCGGGGAGCTGTTTTTT CASSLAGGPTGELFF
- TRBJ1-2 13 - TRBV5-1 TGCGCCAGCAGCTTCCCAGGGGTAAATGGCTACACCTTC CASSFPGVNGYTF
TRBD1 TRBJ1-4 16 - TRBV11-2 TGTGCCAGCAGCCCCACAACAGGGGGTAGAGGTGAAAAACTGTTTTTT CASSPTTGGRGEKLFF
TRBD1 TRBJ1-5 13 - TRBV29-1 TGCAGCGTTGGGGACAGGGGAGGCCAGCCCCAGCATTTT CSVGDRGGQPQHF
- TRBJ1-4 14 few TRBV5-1 TGCGCCAGCAGCCCGACAACAACTAATGAAAAACTGTTTTTT CASSPTTTNEKLFF